This paragraph reports one T cell receptor (beta chain). Its antigen is currently unknown. The V gene's germline CDR1 is MGHRA and CDR2 YSYEKL. This CDR3 has 16 amino acids. V lost 0 bases to trimming and J lost 0 bases, with 6 bases between them. Each sample contributed around 10^5 TCR templates to the assay. Sequencing used immunoSEQ multiplex PCR; TCRdb keeps in-frame clones, though not all of them. The profile shows 80,000 to 130,000 clones, around 92% of them singletons. The sample comes from a study of siplizumab effects on memory and regulatory T cells. Study-wide points: Naive T cells seemed more diverse than memory cells; they also seemed major alloresponse contributors.

This sequence was found in a human donor in good health. Some clones in this sample may be carry-over from other donors' samples. Sequencing was done on a sample of CD4+ T cells sorted from blood. V and J are TRBV4-1 and TRBJ1-6; D call uncertain. The CDR3 sequence is CASSQESSSYNSPLHF. The CDR3 DNA sequence: TGCGCCAGCAGCCAAGAATCGAGCTCCTATAATTCACCCCTCCACTTT.